Each of the 18 T cell receptor beta chains below was sequenced from the same sample in a study of T cells in Graves' hyperthyroidism and ophthalmopathy. The CDR3 regions of TCR beta were amplified from RNA transcripts. HTBI primers were the set used in a first-round RT-PCR of the TCR CDR3. TCRdb independently ran MiXCR on the multiplex PCR reads; one entry per CDR3 protein. The sample includes 300,000 to 500,000 distinct CDR3 sequences, more than 13% seen only once; the top ten take around 27%. Material: blood. These receptors were collected from a man in his forties or fifties with Graves' ophthalmopathy.

At least ten counts were recorded for this clonotype. The chain recombines TRBV7-9 with TRBJ2-2, with D possibly being TRBD1 (6 bases). This CDR3 has 16 amino acids. The ends were cut back, 5 bases at V and 0 bases at J, with 13 bases in the middle. Germline V lookup: CDR1 SEHNR, CDR2 FQNEAQ (reference sequence). The CDR3 DNA reads as TGTGCCAGCAGCCCCACAGGGAAACCGAACACCGGGGAGCTGTTTTTT. Translation: CASSPTGKPNTGELFF.

The chain has TRBV12-3 or TRBV12-4 and TRBJ1-5, with D tentatively TRBD1 (5 bases). The CDR3 length is 13 residues. The V and J ends lost 9 bases and 5 bases respectively, with 14 bases between them. The CDR3 DNA sequence: TGTGCCAGTAATTTAGGGGCGGATCAGCCCCAGCATTTT. Translating it yields CASNLGADQPQHF.

This clonotype was picked up many times. The V call is TRBV20-1, the J call TRBJ1-1; D remains ambiguous. CDR3 length equals 13 residues. Trimming took 8 bases from V and 4 from J, leaving 17 bases between them. Germline CDR1 reads DFQATT; CDR2 reads SNEGSKA (reference sequence). CDR3 sequence reads: CSMLAGVGTEAFF. The CDR3 nucleotides read TGCAGTATGCTAGCGGGAGTCGGCACTGAAGCTTTCTTT.

This clonotype was seen repeatedly, ten times or more. V is TRBV28 and J is TRBJ2-7, with TRBD2 matching 10 bases. Trimming removed 5 bases from V and 6 bases from J; junction bases left unmatched: 10. The CDR3 consists of 15 residues. Germline lookup yields CDR1 MDHEN and CDR2 SYDVKM. The CDR3 nucleotides are TGTGCCAGCAGTCCAATAGCGGGAGGTTTATTCGAGCAGTACTTC. Amino acids: CASSPIAGGLFEQYF.

In this sample, this clonotype turned up many times. V usage is TRBV3-1 and J usage is TRBJ2-1; D not resolved. The V and J ends lost 1 base and 9 bases respectively, with 13 bases between them. The CDR3 loop spans 14 amino acids. CDR1 and CDR2 from the germline V gene are LGHDT and YNNKEL (reference sequence). This chain's CDR3 is CASSQGAHVPEQFF. CDR3 DNA sequence: TGTGCCAGCAGCCAAGGCGCTCACGTCCCTGAGCAGTTCTTC.

This clonotype was seen many times. The rearrangement links TRBV18 to TRBJ1-1; tentatively, D is TRBD1 (6 bases). V was shortened by 3 bases and J by 2 bases, with 7 bases between the two germline ends. This CDR3 comprises 13 residues. Germline CDR1 reads KGHSH; CDR2 reads LQKENI. CDR3: CASSPGHNTEAFF. The CDR3 DNA sequence: TGTGCCAGCTCACCGGGACATAACACTGAAGCTTTCTTT. Full variable domain (remainder filled in from reference TRBV18 and TRBJ1-1): NAGVMQNPRHLVRRRGQEARLRCSPMKGHSHVYWYRQLPEEGLKFMVYLQKENIIDESGMPKERFSAEFPKEGPSILRIQQVVRGDSAAYFCASSPGHNTEAFFGQGTRLTVV.

This clonotype appeared many times. The chain employs TRBV6-6 and TRBJ1-1; D gene unclear. The V and J ends lost 2 bases and 2 bases respectively, with 15 bases between them. Germline V CDR1 and CDR2: MNHNY, SVGAGI (reference sequence). This CDR3 spans 16 amino acids. The CDR3 is CASSYGVSLVNTEAFF. The CDR3, as DNA: TGTGCCAGCAGTTACGGGGTTTCTTTAGTAAACACTGAAGCTTTCTTT.

Ten or more counts support this clonotype. The V and J genes are TRBV12-3 or TRBV12-4 and TRBJ2-1; 12 bases are shared with TRBD2. CDR3 length equals 13 residues. V dropped 8 bases and J dropped 8; count of bases not matched to a gene: 4. The DNA for the CDR3 is TGTGCCAGCGGACTAGCGGGATCGGATGAGCAGTTCTTC. This sequence encodes CASGLAGSDEQFF.

About this clonotype itself: Compared with germline, one end of the junction differs, possibly owing to a read error. The rearrangement uses TRBV28 and TRBJ2-7, with a tentative D call TRBD2 (6 bases). CDR3 length equals 15 residues. Germline V CDR1 and CDR2: MDHEN, SYDVKM. The CDR3 DNA sequence: TGTGCCGGCAGTTTAGAGGCGGGGCCAACCTACGAGCAGTACTTC. Protein sequence: CAGSLEAGPTYEQYF.

In its sample, this clonotype was seen many times. The chain recombines TRBV20-1 with TRBJ1-5; D is unresolved. Germline values: CDR1 DFQATT, CDR2 SNEGSKA (reference sequence). Trimming pared 4 bases from V and 4 bases from J, leaving 14 bases between. This CDR3 has 14 residues. The CDR3 coding sequence is TGCAGTGCTAAACCCCCTCAGGAAAATCAGCCCCAGCATTTT. Encoded protein: CSAKPPQENQPQHF.

This clonotype was counted a few times. The chain employs TRBV11-3 and TRBJ2-7; 10 nucleotides agree with TRBD2. The V gene's germline CDR1 is SGHNT and CDR2 YENEEA. CDR3 size: 17 residues. With 4 bases clipped from V and 7 bases from J, the junction kept 16 bases outside the gene matches. The CDR3 coding sequence is TGTGCCAGCAGCTCCAAGCGGGAGGGCCCCTCCTATCTAGAGCAGTACTTC. Its protein is CASSSKREGPSYLEQYF.

Of note for this clonotype: A much larger clone sits a single nucleotide away, making a read error possible. The chain couples TRBV20-1 to TRBJ2-3; TRBD1 is a possible D gene (7 bases). Germline loops: CDR1 DFQATT, CDR2 SNEGSKA (reference sequence). This CDR3 has 14 amino acids. CDR3 sequence reads: CSAIGGRGADTRYF. CDR3 coding DNA: TGCAGTGCCATCGGGGGCAGGGGGGCAGATACGCGGTATTTT.

This clonotype was detected ten times or more. The V and J genes are TRBV20-1 and TRBJ1-5; 8 nucleotides match TRBD1. V lost 5 bases, J lost 7 bases, and 7 bases stayed unmatched. The germline V gene has CDR1 DFQATT and CDR2 SNEGSKA (reference sequence). There are 13 residues in the CDR3. CDR3 nucleotides: TGCAGTGCTGGAGGACAGGGCGCGCAGCCCCAGCATTTT. It yields the protein CSAGGQGAQPQHF.

This clonotype was observed at least ten times. V is TRBV27 and J is TRBJ2-5; D is unclear. V shed 0 bases and J shed 10 bases, with 12 bases lying between them. Germline lookup yields CDR1 MNHEY and CDR2 SMNVEV (reference sequence). The CDR3 consists of 13 residues. The DNA for the CDR3 is TGTGCCAGCAGTTTATCGCCCCAGATCGGCCAGTACTTC. Translated, it gives CASSLSPQIGQYF.

This clonotype was detected many times. J is TRBJ2-5 and V is TRBV6-1, with D possibly matching TRBD1 (5 bases). V was shortened by 3 bases and J by 11 bases, with 10 bases between the two germline ends. The CDR3 runs to 11 residues. CDR1 and CDR2 (germline): MNHNS, SASEGT. CDR3 amino acids: CASSEVGRQYF. The CDR3 DNA is TGTGCCAGCAGTGAGGTGGGGCGTCAGTACTTC.

This chain's CDR3 is CASRFSGGSVQPQHF. Here the CDR3 DNA reads TGTGCCAGCCGCTTTTCAGGGGGGTCAGTACAGCCCCAGCATTTT. The chain employs TRBV28 and TRBJ1-5, with 7 bases that match TRBD1. Trimming cost V 8 bases and J 7 bases; bases outside gene matches: 14. Germline V gene data show CDR1 as MDHEN and CDR2 as SYDVKM. The CDR3 runs to 15 residues. Combining the CDR3 with reference TRBV28 and TRBJ1-5 gives the whole variable domain DVKVTQSSRYLVKRTGEKVFLECVQDMDHENMFWYRQDPGLGLRLIYFSYDVKMKEKGDIPEGYSVSREKKERFSLILESASTNQTSMYLCASRFSGGSVQPQHFGDGTRLSIL.

This clonotype turned up a few times. This chain connects TRBV24-1 to TRBJ2-7, with D possibly being TRBD1 (5 bases). V was shortened by 3 bases and J by 2 bases, with 22 bases between the two germline ends. CDR3 length: 18 residues. Germline lookup yields CDR1 KGHDR and CDR2 SFDVKD. The CDR3 DNA follows: TGTGCCACCAGTGATCTGAGGACCACGACGACAGCCGCCTACGAGCAGTACTTC. Amino acids: CATSDLRTTTTAAYEQYF.

The chain carries TRBV6-1 and TRBJ1-1; D gene uncertain. Per the germline V gene, CDR1 is MNHNS and CDR2 is SASEGT. The CDR3 consists of 13 residues. Trimming took off 6 bases at V and 0 bases at J, with 8 bases between the two ends. The CDR3 loop reads CASRVLVNTEAFF. CDR3 bases: TGTGCCAGCAGGGTTCTTGTGAACACTGAAGCTTTCTTT.